Below are 19 T cell receptor beta chains sequenced from a single sample in a study of lymphopenia after photon versus proton radiotherapy. Assay: immunoSEQ multiplex PCR; the TCRdb copy retains only in-frame clones and omits some. The table includes approximately 50,000 clones, around four fifths detected once. Specimen: peripheral blood, collected from a patient treated with photon-based radiotherapy. These receptors were collected from a man aged 50 to 59 with gastric cancer.

The rearrangement links TRBV5-1 to TRBJ1-6, with D tentatively TRBD1 (6 bases). Deletions cut 0 bases from V and 7 bases from J, with 14 bases between. There are 16 residues in the CDR3. Germline-derived CDR1 and CDR2 are SGHRS and YFSETQ. CDR3 residues: CASSLGDKRVNSPLHF. CDR3 nucleotides: TGCGCCAGCAGCTTGGGGGACAAACGGGTAAATTCACCCCTCCACTTT.

This chain uses TRBV7-9 with TRBJ2-3; D may match TRBD1 or TRBD2 (5 bases each). This CDR3 spans 14 amino acids. CDR1 SEHNR and CDR2 FQNEAQ come from the germline V gene (reference sequence). The V end lost 2 bases, the J end lost 4 bases, and 10 bases lay between the germline ends. CDR3 residues: CASSLSRGPDTQYF. CDR3 in DNA: TGTGCCAGCAGCTTATCCCGGGGCCCAGATACGCAGTATTTT.

In this sample, this clone turned up a few times. The chain carries TRBV14 and TRBJ2-1; TRBD1 or TRBD2 may be the D gene (5 bases each). The CDR3 consists of 14 residues. Trimming pared 3 bases from V and 5 bases from J, leaving 11 bases between. The germline CDR1 and CDR2 sequences are SGHDN and FVKESK. The CDR3 sequence is CASSQGPIHNEQFF. In DNA, the CDR3 is TGTGCCAGCAGCCAGGGACCTATCCACAATGAGCAGTTCTTC.

This clone was detected a few times. The chain recombines TRBV11-3 with TRBJ2-1; TRBD1 aligns across 8 bases. Germline V lookup: CDR1 SGHNT, CDR2 YENEEA. V was pared by 6 bases and J by 4 bases, with 5 bases of the junction left unmatched. This CDR3 is built from 14 residues. The CDR3 DNA sequence: TGTGCCAGCAGTGGGACAGGTCGATACAATGAGCAGTTCTTC. Translation gives CASSGTGRYNEQFF.

The chain links TRBV5-6 to TRBJ1-2, with 12 bases aligning to TRBD1. This CDR3 contains 17 residues. Germline V lookup: CDR1 SGHDT, CDR2 YYEEEE. V lost 4 bases and J lost 4; bases outside the gene matches: 11. CDR3 region: CASSEGQGAFWVYGYTF. The DNA for the CDR3 is TGTGCCAGCAGCGAGGGACAGGGGGCTTTTTGGGTCTATGGCTACACCTTC.

The chain has TRBV5-6 and TRBJ2-1, with a tentative D call TRBD1 (6 bases). The CDR3 is 13 residues long. V was pared by 5 bases and J by 8 bases, with 14 bases between. CDR1 is SGHDT and CDR2 is YYEEEE in the germline V gene. The CDR3 loop reads CASRKRGFDEQFF. In nucleotides, the CDR3 is TGTGCCAGCAGAAAAAGGGGGTTCGATGAGCAGTTCTTC.

The chain couples TRBV7-6 to TRBJ2-5, with 9 nucleotides matching TRBD2. V lost 5 bases to trimming and J lost 3 bases; unmatched junction nucleotides: 10. Germline lookup yields CDR1 SGHVS and CDR2 FNYEAQ. The CDR3 has 16 residues. The CDR3 reads CASSRPRASGEETQYF. The CDR3 nucleotides are TGTGCCAGCAGCCGGCCTAGGGCTAGCGGGGAAGAGACCCAGTACTTC.

This clone has a handful of counts. The rearrangement uses TRBV2 and TRBJ1-2; D is ambiguous. CDR1 is SNHLY and CDR2 is FYNNEI in the germline V gene. V dropped 4 bases and J dropped 2 bases, with 8 bases sitting between them. This CDR3 region has 13 residues. CDR3 nucleotide sequence: TGTGCCAGCAGTGGTAACCGGAACTATGGCTACACCTTC. Its translation is CASSGNRNYGYTF.

This clone was observed a single time. This chain links TRBV10-2 with TRBJ2-1; 8 bases align to TRBD2. Germline assignment: CDR1 WSHSY and CDR2 SAAADI. This CDR3 comprises 16 residues. With V trimmed by 4 bases and J by 2 bases, 7 bases remained unmatched. The CDR3 DNA reads TGCGCCAGCAGTGTCCGAGGTAGCGGGGCCTACAATGAGCAGTTCTTC. It is translated as CASSVRGSGAYNEQFF.

This clone turned up a few times. The rearrangement links TRBV9 to TRBJ2-2; D may be TRBD2 (5 bases). Between the trimmed V and J ends, which lost 1 base and 5 bases, there was a span of 9 bases. This CDR3 has 14 amino acids. CDR1 is SGDLS, CDR2 YYNGEE, per germline. The CDR3: CASSVNRGTGELFF. As DNA, the CDR3 is TGTGCCAGCAGCGTAAATCGGGGAACCGGGGAGCTGTTTTTT.

This clone was observed a handful of times. The rearrangement links TRBV30 to TRBJ2-5, with D unclear. The CDR3 spans 13 residues. V gave up 3 bases and J gave up 4 bases, with 12 bases separating them. Germline CDR1 reads GTSNPN; CDR2 reads SVGIG (reference sequence). The CDR3: CAWSRAQRETQYF. CDR3 sequence (DNA): TGTGCCTGGAGCCGAGCCCAGAGAGAGACCCAGTACTTC.

This sequence joins TRBV4-3 and TRBJ2-3, with D possibly TRBD1 on 5 matching bases. Germline CDR1 LGHNA, CDR2 YSLEER. The V end was cut by 1 base, the J end by 6 bases, with 17 bases between. There are 16 residues in the CDR3. The CDR3 nucleotides are TGCGCCAGCAGCCAAGCGATGAATTCAGGGTACGATACGCAGTATTTT. It is translated as CASSQAMNSGYDTQYF.

CDR3 bases: TGCAGCGTCCTTCCCGGACAAGGGGCTCGGGATACGCAGTATTTT. It translates to CSVLPGQGARDTQYF. The V gene is TRBV29-1, the J gene TRBJ2-3; D is perhaps TRBD1 (5 bases). Germline lookup yields CDR1 SQVTM and CDR2 ANQGSEA. This CDR3 spans 15 amino acids. Between the trimmed V and J ends, which lost 6 bases and 6 bases, there was a span of 22 bases.

The rearrangement joins TRBV28 to TRBJ2-7, with D possibly being TRBD2 (7 bases). CDR3 size: 15 residues. Per germline, CDR1 MDHEN and CDR2 SYDVKM. Trimming left V 1 base short and J 4 bases short, with 14 bases between. The CDR3 nucleotides read TGTGCCAGCAGTTTATATGGGGGGGCGAGGTACGAGCAGTACTTC. Its protein product is CASSLYGGARYEQYF.

This clone was observed many times. The gene calls are TRBV7-8 and TRBJ2-2; 8 bases map to TRBD1. CDR3 length: 16 amino acids. Germline V gene data show CDR1 as SGHVS and CDR2 as FQNEAQ. With 0 bases clipped from V and 3 bases from J, the junction kept 3 bases outside the gene matches. DNA of the CDR3: TGTGCCAGCAGCTTAGCGACAGGGGAGGACACCGGGGAGCTGTTTTTT. As protein: CASSLATGEDTGELFF.

This clone has a handful of counts. This rearrangement joins TRBV7-9 to TRBJ1-2; no clear D. The CDR3 is 13 amino acids. Germline CDR1 is SEHNR and CDR2 is FQNEAQ (reference sequence). V lost 3 bases, J lost 4 bases, and 9 bases lay in between. The CDR3 here is CASSFGLGYGYTF. The DNA of the CDR3 is TGTGCCAGCAGCTTCGGACTTGGCTATGGCTACACCTTC.

This rearrangement joins TRBV30 to TRBJ2-7; D not resolved. Germline loops: CDR1 GTSNPN, CDR2 SVGIG (reference sequence). The V and J ends lost 5 bases and 0 bases respectively, with 8 bases between them. This CDR3 has 12 amino acids. The CDR3 sequence: CAWGRSSYEQYF. The CDR3 DNA follows: TGTGCCTGGGGTAGGAGCTCCTACGAGCAGTACTTC.

J is TRBJ1-1 and V is TRBV2; 8 positions match TRBD1. CDR3 length: 14 residues. In germline, CDR1 is SNHLY, CDR2 FYNNEI. Trimming took 5 bases from V and 5 from J; bases not matched to a gene: 7. CDR3 in DNA: TGTGCCAGCAGTCCCGGCCAGGGGGCAACTGAAGCTTTCTTT. Translated, it gives CASSPGQGATEAFF.

The chain carries TRBV10-1 and TRBJ1-1, with D tentatively TRBD1 (6 bases). The CDR3 runs 16 residues. Trimming stripped 2 bases from V and 3 bases from J, with 16 bases between. The germline V gene encodes CDR1 WNHNN and CDR2 SYGVQD (reference sequence). DNA for the CDR3: TGCGCCAGCAGTGAGCCATACAGGGTCGGAGACACTGAAGCTTTCTTT. This encodes CASSEPYRVGDTEAFF.